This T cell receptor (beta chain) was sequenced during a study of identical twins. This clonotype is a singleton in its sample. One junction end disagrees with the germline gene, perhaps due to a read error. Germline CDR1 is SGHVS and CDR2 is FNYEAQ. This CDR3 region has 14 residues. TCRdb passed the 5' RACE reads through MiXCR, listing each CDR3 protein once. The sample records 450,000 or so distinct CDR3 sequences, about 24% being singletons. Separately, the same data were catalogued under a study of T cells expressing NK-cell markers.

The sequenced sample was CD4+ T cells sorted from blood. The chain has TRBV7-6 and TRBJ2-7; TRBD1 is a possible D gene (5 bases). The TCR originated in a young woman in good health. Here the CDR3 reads CASSLDRISHEQYF. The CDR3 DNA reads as TGTGCCAGCAGCTTAGACAGGATCTCCCACGAGCAGTACTTC.